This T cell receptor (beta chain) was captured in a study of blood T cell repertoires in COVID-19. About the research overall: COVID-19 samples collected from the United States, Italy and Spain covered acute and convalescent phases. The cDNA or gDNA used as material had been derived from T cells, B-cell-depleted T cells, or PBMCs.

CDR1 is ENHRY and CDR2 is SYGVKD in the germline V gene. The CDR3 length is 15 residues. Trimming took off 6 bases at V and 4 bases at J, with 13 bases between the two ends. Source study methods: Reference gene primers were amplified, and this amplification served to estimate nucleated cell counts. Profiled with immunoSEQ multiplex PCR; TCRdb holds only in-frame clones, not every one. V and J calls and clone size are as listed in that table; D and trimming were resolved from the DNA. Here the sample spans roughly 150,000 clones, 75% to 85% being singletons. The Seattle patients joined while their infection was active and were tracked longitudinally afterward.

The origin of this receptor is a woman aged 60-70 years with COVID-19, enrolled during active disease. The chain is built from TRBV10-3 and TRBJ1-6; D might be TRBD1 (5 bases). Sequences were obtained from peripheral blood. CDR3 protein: CAISAGRGYNSPLHF. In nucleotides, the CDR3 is TGTGCCATCAGCGCGGGACGCGGGTATAATTCACCCCTCCACTTT.